These 30 T cell receptor beta chains originate from one sample sequenced in a study of OX40 agonist ivuxolimab in advanced cancers. Method: immunoSEQ multiplex PCR; TCRdb's copy keeps in-frame clones and lacks some. Among about 58,000 clones, approximately 88% were seen once, and the ten largest hold roughly 3.7%. The material sequenced was CD4+ or CD8+ T cells sorted from blood, taken in a trial of the OX40 agonist ivuxolimab. The source is an adult with an advanced solid tumor such as melanoma, head and neck, liver or kidney cancer.

The chain is built from TRBV5-8 and TRBJ1-1; D ambiguous. Deletions cut 5 bases from V and 4 bases from J, with 12 bases between. This CDR3 has 13 residues. CDR1 and CDR2 (germline): SGHTS, YDEGEE. CDR3: CASRYDRSTEAFF. The CDR3 DNA reads TGTGCCAGCAGATATGACCGGAGCACTGAAGCTTTCTTT. Complete variable domain (other parts from reference TRBV5-8 and TRBJ1-1): EAGVTQSPTHLIKTRGQQATLRCSPISGHTSVYWYQQALGLGLQFLLWYDEGEERNRGNFPPRFSGRQFPNYSSELNVNALELEDSALYLCASRYDRSTEAFFGQGTRLTVV.

V gene TRBV2 combines with J gene TRBJ2-5, with a tentative D call TRBD1 (6 bases). V was pared by 2 bases and J by 5 bases, with 12 bases between. Germline V gene sequence: CDR1 SNHLY, CDR2 FYNNEI. The CDR3 has 14 amino acids. This CDR3 reads CASSEQGLGETQYF. CDR3 bases: TGTGCCAGCAGTGAACAGGGGCTTGGGGAGACCCAGTACTTC.

The chain joins TRBV5-5 to TRBJ2-7; D is ambiguous. The CDR3 totals 14 residues. V lost 0 bases and J 2 bases, leaving 9 bases between the germline ends. Germline V gene data show CDR1 as SGHKS and CDR2 as YYEKEE (reference sequence). The CDR3: CASSLGLGAYEQYF. CDR3 bases: TGTGCCAGCAGCTTGGGTCTTGGAGCCTACGAGCAGTACTTC. Complete variable domain (other parts from reference TRBV5-5 and TRBJ2-7): DAGVTQSPTHLIKTRGQQVTLRCSPISGHKSVSWYQQVLGQGPQFIFQYYEKEERGRGNFPDRFSARQFPNYSSELNVNALLLGDSALYLCASSLGLGAYEQYFGPGTRLTVT.

The chain joins TRBV11-2 to TRBJ2-7; perhaps TRBD1 as D (5 bases). This CDR3 has 13 amino acids. Deletions cut 5 bases from V and 3 bases from J, with 11 bases between. Germline CDR1 reads SGHAT; CDR2 reads FQNNGV. The DNA of the CDR3 is TGTGCCAGCAGCCCTATGACAGACTACGAGCAGTACTTC. Its protein product is CASSPMTDYEQYF.

The rearrangement links TRBV5-4 to TRBJ1-2; 7 bases agree with TRBD1. The germline V gene encodes CDR1 SGHNT and CDR2 YYREEE (reference sequence). The V and J ends lost 0 bases and 6 bases, in that order; junction bases with no gene match: 11. The CDR3 contains 16 residues. DNA of the CDR3: TGTGCCAGCAGCTTGGAACGAAGACAGGGCGGTGATGGCTACACCTTC. Protein sequence: CASSLERRQGGDGYTF. The full variable domain, its missing parts supplied by reference TRBV5-4 and TRBJ1-2, is ETGVTQSPTHLIKTRGQQVTLRCSSQSGHNTVSWYQQALGQGPQFIFQYYREEENGRGNFPPRFSGLQFPNYSSELNVNALELDDSALYLCASSLERRQGGDGYTFGSGTRLTVV.

This rearrangement joins TRBV27 to TRBJ1-5; D might be TRBD1 (6 bases). Germline lookup yields CDR1 MNHEY and CDR2 SMNVEV (reference sequence). The CDR3 sequence is 14 residues long. The V end was cut by 4 bases, the J end by 3 bases, with 10 bases between. CDR3 sequence reads: CASSSQGDNQPQHF. DNA for the CDR3: TGTGCCAGCAGTTCACAGGGTGACAATCAGCCCCAGCATTTT.

The gene calls are TRBV7-9 and TRBJ2-7, with D perhaps TRBD2 (7 bases). Trimming took 2 bases from V and 5 from J, leaving 13 bases between them. Per germline, CDR1 SEHNR and CDR2 FQNEAQ (reference sequence). CDR3 length equals 14 residues. The CDR3 loop is CASSLSAGADEQYF. The DNA for the CDR3 is TGTGCCAGCAGCTTATCTGCGGGGGCCGACGAGCAGTACTTC. Looking up the rest from reference TRBV7-9 and TRBJ2-7 gives the full variable domain: DTGVSQNPRHKITKRGQNVTFRCDPISEHNRLYWYRQTLGQGPEFLTYFQNEAQLEKSRLLSDRFSAERPKGSFSTLEIQRTEQGDSAMYLCASSLSAGADEQYFGPGTRLTVT.

The chain employs TRBV10-3 and TRBJ2-3; D is undetermined. V lost 11 bases to trimming and J lost 2 bases, with 11 bases between them. The CDR3 has 12 residues. The germline CDR1 and CDR2 sequences are ENHRY and SYGVKD. The CDR3 DNA sequence: TGTGCCTTGAGGAGTACCACAGATACGCAGTATTTT. Translating gives CALRSTTDTQYF.

The chain is built from TRBV5-4 and TRBJ1-4; 8 bases agree with TRBD1. Germline-derived CDR1 and CDR2 are SGHNT and YYREEE (reference sequence). The CDR3 length is 15 residues. Trimming at V came to 0 bases and at J to 7 bases, leaving 5 bases not matched to a gene. The CDR3 DNA reads TGTGCCAGCAGCTTGGCCGGACAGGGAGGTGAAAAACTGTTTTTT. Translating gives CASSLAGQGGEKLFF.

The rearrangement joins TRBV9 to TRBJ2-5; D is unresolved. Trimming stripped 0 bases from V and 7 bases from J, with 10 bases between. This CDR3 comprises 13 residues. The germline CDR1 and CDR2 sequences are SGDLS and YYNGEE. The CDR3 reads CASSVDMFGTQYF. CDR3 nucleotide sequence: TGTGCCAGCAGCGTAGATATGTTCGGGACCCAGTACTTC.

The chain is built from TRBV5-4 and TRBJ2-2; 9 positions agree with TRBD2. The junction had 3 bases not matched to a gene; V was cut back by 3 bases and J by 0 bases. Germline V gives CDR1 SGHNT, CDR2 YYREEE (reference sequence). CDR3 length: 16 residues. CDR3 coding DNA: TGTGCCAGCAGCTATGGACTAGCGCCGAACACCGGGGAGCTGTTTTTT. It yields the protein CASSYGLAPNTGELFF. The whole variable domain, filled in from reference TRBV5-4 and TRBJ2-2, reads ETGVTQSPTHLIKTRGQQVTLRCSSQSGHNTVSWYQQALGQGPQFIFQYYREEENGRGNFPPRFSGLQFPNYSSELNVNALELDDSALYLCASSYGLAPNTGELFFGEGSRLTVL.

The gene calls are TRBV5-5 and TRBJ2-2, with D maybe TRBD2 (6 bases). CDR1 and CDR2 (germline): SGHKS, YYEKEE (reference sequence). The CDR3 runs to 15 residues. Between the trimmed V and J ends, which lost 1 base and 5 bases, there was a span of 12 bases. Written as DNA, the CDR3 is TGTGCCAGCAGCTTGTGGCGGGACTTAACCGGGGAGCTGTTTTTT. Protein product: CASSLWRDLTGELFF.

The chain joins TRBV7-2 to TRBJ1-4; D is unclear. The CDR3 contains 15 residues. Deletions cut 2 bases from V and 0 bases from J, with 7 bases between. Germline CDR1 is SGHTA and CDR2 is FQGNSA. In DNA form, the CDR3 reads TGTGCCAGCAGCTTATTGAGTGCAACTAATGAAAAACTGTTTTTT. Protein sequence: CASSLLSATNEKLFF.

The chain is built from TRBV6-5 and TRBJ2-1; the match to TRBD2 covers 9 bases. The V gene end was trimmed by 6 bases and the J gene end by 10 bases; junction bases not matched to a gene: 7. Germline CDR1 reads MNHEY; CDR2 reads SVGAGI. The CDR3 has 13 amino acids. The CDR3 DNA reads as TGTGCCAGCAGGCCCGGACTAGCGCGGGAGCAGTTCTTC. This sequence encodes CASRPGLAREQFF.

V is TRBV27 and J is TRBJ2-7; perhaps TRBD2 as D (6 bases). V gave up 6 bases and J gave up 2 bases, with 14 bases separating them. Per germline, CDR1 MNHEY and CDR2 SMNVEV (reference sequence). This CDR3 contains 14 residues. CDR3 protein: CASSRPGGTYEQYF. The CDR3 DNA sequence: TGTGCCAGCAGCCGACCCGGGGGAACCTACGAGCAGTACTTC.

This clone was counted between two and nine times. The CDR3 nucleotides read TGTGCCAGCAGCCCTGGGCGGAATCCCTACGAGCAGTACTTC. Translating it yields CASSPGRNPYEQYF. The chain couples TRBV7-8 to TRBJ2-7, with unresolved D. The CDR3 consists of 14 residues. The germline gives CDR1 SGHVS, CDR2 FQNEAQ. Trimming cost V 5 bases and J 2 bases, with 13 bases left between them.

This clone has a handful of counts. This chain connects TRBV7-2 to TRBJ1-1; maybe TRBD1 (5 bases). The CDR3 has 12 amino acids. Germline V lookup: CDR1 SGHTA, CDR2 FQGNSA. V gave up 1 base and J gave up 6 bases, with 6 bases separating them. CDR3 DNA sequence: TGTGCCAGCAGCTTAGACAGGTCTGAAGCTTTCTTT. It is translated as CASSLDRSEAFF.

The gene calls are TRBV5-1 and TRBJ2-3, with 7 nucleotides matching TRBD2. Germline V gene lookup returns CDR1 SGHRS and CDR2 YFSETQ. The V gene end was trimmed by 3 bases and the J gene end by 4 bases; junction bases not matched to a gene: 8. CDR3 size: 15 residues. The CDR3: CASSSQTSLADTQYF. CDR3 DNA sequence: TGCGCCAGCAGCTCCCAGACTAGCTTGGCAGATACGCAGTATTTT.

V gene TRBV30 combines with J gene TRBJ2-2; TRBD2 matches 8 bases. Germline CDR1 GTSNPN, CDR2 SVGIG (reference sequence). CDR3 length: 12 amino acids. CDR3 sequence reads: CGGRRYTGELFF. CDR3 nucleotide sequence: TGTGGCGGGAGGAGGTACACCGGGGAGCTGTTTTTT.

This chain uses TRBV19 with TRBJ1-5; the D is unclear. This CDR3 has 13 amino acids. Germline V gene data show CDR1 as LNHDA and CDR2 as SQIVND (reference sequence). V shed 6 bases and J shed 4 bases, with 10 bases lying between them. This CDR3 is CASRMRQNQPQHF. DNA for the CDR3: TGTGCCAGTAGGATGAGGCAAAATCAGCCCCAGCATTTT. The full variable domain, its missing parts supplied by reference TRBV19 and TRBJ1-5, is DGGITQSPKYLFRKEGQNVTLSCEQNLNHDAMYWYRQDPGQGLRLIYYSQIVNDFQKGDIAEGYSVSREKKESFPLTVTSAQKNPTAFYLCASRMRQNQPQHFGDGTRLSIL.

The gene calls are TRBV7-9 and TRBJ1-4; no definite D call. V shed 2 bases and J shed 7 bases, with 11 bases lying between them. The germline gives CDR1 SEHNR, CDR2 FQNEAQ (reference sequence). This CDR3 spans 14 amino acids. DNA for the CDR3: TGTGCCAGCAGCTTAAGGGATAGCGGTGAAAAACTGTTTTTT. Encoded protein: CASSLRDSGEKLFF.

The V gene is TRBV13, the J gene TRBJ2-7; 9 bases are a match to TRBD2. Trimming removed 3 bases from V and 5 bases from J; junction bases left unmatched: 5. The CDR3 sequence is 14 residues long. Germline V gives CDR1 PRHDT, CDR2 FYEKMQ (reference sequence). CDR3 sequence reads: CASSFGLAMNEQYF. In nucleotides, the CDR3 is TGTGCCAGCAGCTTTGGACTAGCGATGAACGAGCAGTACTTC. Full variable domain (missing parts from reference TRBV13 and TRBJ2-7): AAGVIQSPRHLIKEKRETATLKCYPIPRHDTVYWYQQGPGQDPQFLISFYEKMQSDKGSIPDRFSAQQFSDYHSELNMSSLELGDSALYFCASSFGLAMNEQYFGPGTRLTVT.

V usage is TRBV5-1 and J usage is TRBJ2-3; a possible D gene is TRBD2 (5 bases). The length of the CDR3 is 15 residues. Trimming left V 4 bases short and J 3 bases short, with 15 bases between. Germline V gene lookup returns CDR1 SGHRS and CDR2 YFSETQ. The CDR3 is CASSPTERVTDTQYF. The DNA of the CDR3 is TGCGCCAGCAGCCCGACTGAGAGGGTAACAGATACGCAGTATTTT.

The chain couples TRBV6-6 to TRBJ1-5; D not certain. Germline-derived CDR1 and CDR2 are MNHNY and SVGAGI (reference sequence). V was pared by 2 bases and J by 0 bases, with 2 bases between. The CDR3 loop spans 13 amino acids. CDR3 nucleotide sequence: TGTGCCAGCAGTTACGATAGCAATCAGCCCCAGCATTTT. This encodes CASSYDSNQPQHF.

This clone was seen a handful of times. The chain employs TRBV28 and TRBJ2-7; D is unresolved. Trimming left V 5 bases short and J 4 bases short, with 9 bases between. The CDR3 has 12 amino acids. Germline V lookup: CDR1 MDHEN, CDR2 SYDVKM. This chain's CDR3 is CASSPQEYEQYF. DNA of the CDR3: TGTGCCAGCAGTCCTCAGGAATACGAGCAGTACTTC.

The chain links TRBV30 to TRBJ1-2; D remains unclear. V dropped 1 base and J dropped 8 bases, with 11 bases sitting between them. CDR3 length: 12 residues. Germline V gene lookup returns CDR1 GTSNPN and CDR2 SVGIG (reference sequence). CDR3 in amino acids: CAWSEAEVGYTF. The CDR3 coding sequence is TGTGCCTGGAGTGAGGCCGAGGTCGGCTACACCTTC.

This clone was detected once. The chain combines TRBV7-8 with TRBJ2-2; 13 positions match TRBD2. Germline V gene lookup returns CDR1 SGHVS and CDR2 FQNEAQ. CDR3 length equals 16 residues. Trimming cost V 5 bases and J 7 bases; bases outside gene matches: 7. The CDR3 here is CASSQLAGGPIGELFF. The DNA of the CDR3 is TGTGCCAGCAGCCAACTAGCGGGAGGGCCAATCGGGGAGCTGTTTTTT.

The V and J genes are TRBV28 and TRBJ1-4, with a weak D call TRBD1 (5 bases). Germline V CDR1 and CDR2: MDHEN, SYDVKM. The CDR3 sequence is 14 residues long. V was shortened by 2 bases and J by 4 bases, with 8 bases between the two germline ends. The CDR3 spells CASSLGGNNEKLFF. Written as DNA, the CDR3 is TGTGCCAGCAGTTTAGGGGGGAATAATGAAAAACTGTTTTTT.

The rearrangement joins TRBV5-1 to TRBJ1-1, with D hard to call. The CDR3 totals 14 residues. The ends were cut back, 4 bases at V and 5 bases at J, with 15 bases in the middle. CDR1 is SGHRS, CDR2 YFSETQ, per germline. The CDR3, as DNA: TGCGCCAGCAGCCGGACCGGTGAGGAAACTGAAGCTTTCTTT. This gives the protein CASSRTGEETEAFF.

This clone was picked up a small number of times. The same CDR3 arises from other DNA sequences in this sample as well. This sequence joins TRBV6-5 and TRBJ2-3; D not resolved. Germline lookup yields CDR1 MNHEY and CDR2 SVGAGI. V lost 2 bases to trimming and J lost 1 base, with 10 bases between them. The CDR3 has 15 amino acids. CDR3 in amino acids: CASSYRASGTDTQYF. DNA of the CDR3: TGTGCCAGCAGTTACAGGGCTTCCGGCACAGATACGCAGTATTTT.